Below, 23 T cell receptor beta chains from the same sample are listed, as sequenced in a study of blood T cell repertoires in COVID-19 (dated by TCRdb to the early 2020s). To prepare the library, the immunoSEQ multiplex PCR assay was applied. The source is immuneACCESS, and TCRdb retained only in-frame sequences with V and J called. Part of the clones is not carried over; for the studies checked, unresolved V genes explain less than half of this, and the remainder is unexplained. The sample includes around 40,000 clones, with 92% observed a single time. The top ten constitute 12% of the sample. Specimen: peripheral blood. These receptors came from a human donor in a cohort sampled during active COVID-19.

The chain joins TRBV3-1 (or the pseudogene TRBV3-2) to TRBJ1-5, with D possibly matching TRBD1 (6 bases). Germline V gene data show CDR1 as LGHDT and CDR2 as YNNKEL (reference sequence). Trimming pared 2 bases from V and 2 bases from J, leaving 7 bases between. This CDR3 region has 14 residues. The CDR3 here is CASSQSGGNQPQHF. The CDR3 nucleotides are TGTGCCAGCAGCCAATCAGGGGGCAATCAGCCCCAGCATTTT.

This clone was detected only a few times. The chain couples TRBV6-5 to TRBJ2-7; 9 positions match TRBD1. V trimming: 8 bases; J trimming: 4 bases; junction bases outside the gene matches: 6. The CDR3 totals 13 residues. Germline V gene lookup returns CDR1 MNHEY and CDR2 SVGAGI. CDR3 loop: CASGGQGPYEQYF. In DNA, the CDR3 is TGTGCCAGCGGGGGACAGGGCCCGTACGAGCAGTACTTC.

The V call is TRBV6-5, the J call TRBJ1-1; no definite D call. With 6 bases removed from V and 1 base from J, the gap between germline ends came to 9 bases. The germline gives CDR1 MNHEY, CDR2 SVGAGI. The CDR3 spans 13 residues. CDR3 protein: CASRGRQNTEAFF. The CDR3 DNA sequence: TGTGCCAGCAGGGGTCGACAGAACACTGAAGCTTTCTTT.

Concerning this clone: One end of the junction fails to match germline, which may point to a read error. V and J are TRBV19 and TRBJ2-3, with 8 bases fitting TRBD2. The CDR3 is 14 residues long. Germline loops: CDR1 LNHDA, CDR2 SQIVND (reference sequence). CDR3 nucleotides: TGTGCCAGTAGCCCGGGACTAGGCACCGATACGCAGTATTTT. This codes for CASSPGLGTDTQYF.

The gene calls are TRBV20-1 and TRBJ2-2; 7 bases align to TRBD1. V lost 6 bases, J lost 7 bases, and 2 bases stayed unmatched. There are 11 residues in the CDR3. Germline V gives CDR1 DFQATT, CDR2 SNEGSKA (reference sequence). The CDR3 here is CSAGQFGELFF. CDR3 coding DNA: TGCAGTGCGGGACAGTTCGGGGAGCTGTTTTTT.

The rearrangement links TRBV4-3 to TRBJ1-6, with D perhaps TRBD1 (5 bases). The V and J ends lost 0 bases and 9 bases respectively, with 6 bases between them. Per germline, CDR1 LGHNA and CDR2 YSLEER. CDR3 length: 13 residues. Here the CDR3 DNA reads TGCGCCAGCAGCCAAGATAGGGGTTCACCCCTCCACTTT. It yields the protein CASSQDRGSPLHF.

This chain joins TRBV10-3 and TRBJ1-1, with D perhaps matching TRBD1 (6 bases). The CDR3 is 13 amino acids. Looked up from germline, CDR1 is ENHRY and CDR2 is SYGVKD. Trimming stripped 5 bases from V and 4 bases from J, with 11 bases between. CDR3 in DNA: TGTGCCATCAGTCAGGGGTTGGGCACTGAAGCTTTCTTT. Translating gives CAISQGLGTEAFF.

The chain uses TRBV19 and TRBJ1-1; 9 bases match TRBD1. CDR3 length equals 13 residues. Losses at the gene ends were 7 bases for V and 6 bases for J; bases not matched to a gene: 6. Germline values: CDR1 LNHDA, CDR2 SQIVND (reference sequence). The CDR3 bases are TGTGCCAGTATGACCACAGGGGGCGCTGAAGCTTTCTTT. It is translated as CASMTTGGAEAFF. Using reference TRBV19 and TRBJ1-1 for the parts outside the CDR3, the full variable domain is DGGITQSPKYLFRKEGQNVTLSCEQNLNHDAMYWYRQDPGQGLRLIYYSQIVNDFQKGDIAEGYSVSREKKESFPLTVTSAQKNPTAFYLCASMTTGGAEAFFGQGTRLTVV.

The chain recombines TRBV5-4 with TRBJ2-3, with 7 positions matching TRBD1. Germline V gene lookup returns CDR1 SGHNT and CDR2 YYREEE (reference sequence). The CDR3 covers 15 residues. J lost 6 bases, V lost 0 bases, and 7 bases had no gene match. CDR3 in amino acids: CASSLVGDRDDTQYF. CDR3 sequence (DNA): TGTGCCAGCAGCTTGGTAGGGGACAGAGACGATACGCAGTATTTT.

This chain joins TRBV11-2 and TRBJ1-2, with D possibly TRBD1 on 5 matching bases. CDR1 SGHAT and CDR2 FQNNGV come from the germline V gene. This CDR3 comprises 12 residues. V lost 3 bases, J lost 4 bases, and 6 bases lay in between. This CDR3 is CASSLDIYGYTF. CDR3 nucleotides: TGTGCCAGCAGCTTGGACATCTATGGCTACACCTTC.

This clone was observed a handful of times. The chain employs TRBV14 and TRBJ1-5; D is ambiguous. The CDR3 has 13 amino acids. V lost 4 bases, J lost 4 bases, and 8 bases lay in between. Germline values: CDR1 SGHDN, CDR2 FVKESK. For the CDR3, the DNA is TGTGCCAGCAGCCTGTCCCCTAATCAGCCCCAGCATTTT. Translation gives CASSLSPNQPQHF.

The chain has TRBV3-1 (or the pseudogene TRBV3-2) and TRBJ2-3, with TRBD1 matching over 8 bases. The CDR3 runs to 15 residues. Germline assignment: CDR1 LGHDT and CDR2 YNNKEL (reference sequence). The V segment lost 1 base and the J segment 2 bases; nucleotides outside the gene matches: 2. For the CDR3, the DNA is TGTGCCAGCAGCCAAGGACAGGGGATCACAGATACGCAGTATTTT. It specifies CASSQGQGITDTQYF.

The chain carries TRBV6-5 and TRBJ2-7; D is undetermined. V lost 4 bases and J 3 bases, leaving 16 bases between the germline ends. Germline V gives CDR1 MNHEY, CDR2 SVGAGI. There are 15 residues in the CDR3. The CDR3 bases are TGTGCCAGCAGTTCCTCTCCGTTTACTTACTACGAGCAGTACTTC. It codes for CASSSSPFTYYEQYF.

The chain couples TRBV20-1 to TRBJ2-7; TRBD1 agrees at 9 bases. The germline V gene has CDR1 DFQATT and CDR2 SNEGSKA (reference sequence). After removal of 3 bases from V and 5 bases from J, the junction contained 14 bases not matched to a gene. This CDR3 is 16 amino acids long. CDR3 nucleotides: TGCAGTGCTAGTATTCCGGGACAGGGTTTAATGAACGAGCAGTACTTC. Translating it yields CSASIPGQGLMNEQYF.

V is TRBV10-3 and J is TRBJ1-5; no clear D. The germline V and J ends were trimmed by 2 bases and 2 bases, with 10 bases remaining between them. Germline CDR1 reads ENHRY; CDR2 reads SYGVKD. The CDR3 covers 15 residues. The CDR3 nucleotides are TGTGCCATCAGTGAGCCCGGGAATGGCAATCAGCCCCAGCATTTT. This codes for CAISEPGNGNQPQHF.

This chain joins TRBV19 and TRBJ2-5, with D possibly being TRBD2 (5 bases). In germline, CDR1 is LNHDA, CDR2 SQIVND (reference sequence). CDR3 length: 14 amino acids. Trimming cost V 5 bases and J 9 bases, with 19 bases left between them. This CDR3 is CASSLPRSGSSQYF. The CDR3 DNA reads TGTGCCAGTAGTCTGCCCCGGTCGGGGAGTTCCCAGTACTTC.

The rearrangement uses TRBV6-2 or TRBV6-3 and TRBJ1-2; D uncertain. Looked up from germline, CDR1 is MNHEY and CDR2 is SVGEGT. V was cut by 7 bases and J by 8 bases, with 17 bases left in between. This CDR3 contains 13 residues. Written as DNA, the CDR3 is TGTGCCAGCACCCCTCAGGTTGCGTCCGGCTACACCTTC. This encodes CASTPQVASGYTF.

The sample holds a few counts of this clone. The chain couples TRBV6-8 to TRBJ1-5; D is undetermined. The germline CDR1 and CDR2 sequences are MNHGY and SAAAGT. V lost 3 bases, J lost 0 bases, and 15 bases lay in between. The CDR3 runs 17 residues. CDR3 protein: CASSYRLLCDSNQPQHF. The CDR3 DNA reads as TGTGCCAGCAGTTATCGGTTATTGTGTGATAGCAATCAGCCCCAGCATTTT.

The rearrangement uses TRBV2 and TRBJ2-5, with TRBD2 as a possible D gene (6 bases). The CDR3 covers 15 residues. Germline V CDR1 and CDR2: SNHLY, FYNNEI. Trimming took off 4 bases at V and 2 bases at J, with 14 bases between the two ends. The CDR3 nucleotides read TGTGCCAGCAGTGCCCCGGGGGTCGTACAAGAGACCCAGTACTTC. It encodes CASSAPGVVQETQYF. Looking up the rest from reference TRBV2 and TRBJ2-5 gives the full variable domain: EPEVTQTPSHQVTQMGQEVILRCVPISNHLYFYWYRQILGQKVEFLVSFYNNEISEKSEIFDDQFSVERPDGSNFTLKIRSTKLEDSAMYFCASSAPGVVQETQYFGPGTRLLVL.

The chain employs TRBV7-2 and TRBJ2-2; TRBD2 agrees at 12 bases. V gave up 2 bases and J gave up 4 bases; unmatched junction bases: 5. Looked up from germline, CDR1 is SGHTA and CDR2 is FQGNSA. CDR3 length: 17 amino acids. CDR3 bases: TGTGCCAGCAGCTTATCTAGCGGGGGGGCCGGCACCGGGGAGCTGTTTTTT. Residues: CASSLSSGGAGTGELFF. Looking up the rest from reference TRBV7-2 and TRBJ2-2 gives the full variable domain: GAGVSQSPSNKVTEKGKDVELRCDPISGHTALYWYRQSLGQGLEFLIYFQGNSAPDKSGLPSDRFSAERTGGSVSTLTIQRTQQEDSAVYLCASSLSSGGAGTGELFFGEGSRLTVL.

With respect to this clone: An end of the junction does not agree with germline; a read error may underlie this. The chain links TRBV2 to TRBJ1-6, with unresolved D. CDR3 length: 11 residues. Germline V CDR1 and CDR2: SNHLY, FYNNEI. DNA for the CDR3: TGTGCCAGCAGTGAAGAGCTGGGCCAATCATTT. Its translation: CASSEELGQSF.

The chain has TRBV6-5 and TRBJ2-5; 10 positions match TRBD2. V shed 4 bases, J shed 5 bases, and the junction held 10 bases outside the gene matches. CDR1 is MNHEY and CDR2 is SVGAGI in the germline V gene. There are 16 residues in the CDR3. CDR3 region: CASSFTERGGMETQYF. As DNA, the CDR3 is TGTGCCAGCAGTTTCACTGAGCGGGGGGGTATGGAGACCCAGTACTTC.

The chain couples TRBV25-1 to TRBJ2-3; 9 bases are a match to TRBD2. The V segment lost 3 bases and the J segment 4 bases; nucleotides outside the gene matches: 5. This CDR3 is 15 amino acids long. Germline-derived CDR1 and CDR2 are MGHDK and SYGVNS. CDR3: CASSDPGLAPDTQYF. The CDR3 DNA reads as TGTGCCAGCAGTGACCCGGGACTAGCTCCAGATACGCAGTATTTT.